Sequencing of this T cell receptor beta chain was carried out in a study of CD8 T cells in Susac syndrome. RNA, at about 0.5 to 1 ug, was reverse transcribed with random hexamers. Across 54 Vbeta and 13 Jbeta, TCR beta CDR3 was amplified with immunoSEQ multiplex PCR. TCRdb analysed the immunoSEQ multiplex PCR reads with MiXCR anew, one entry per CDR3 protein. Of 120,000 to 150,000 distinct CDR3 sequences in the sample, less than 95% are singletons; the top ten hold more than 0.065%. CDR1 and CDR2 from the germline V gene are DFQATT and SNEGSKA (reference sequence). The CDR3 is made up of 11 amino acids. Trimming shortened V by 6 bases and J by 2 bases, and 4 bases separated the two germline ends. CD8+ and CD4+ T cells from blood underwent TCR beta sequencing. As controls, healthy donors matched for age and sex were used. Negative isolation was used for CD8+ and CD4+ T cells, and FACS enrichment was applied to TEMRA cells.

This receptor was taken from a human donor in good health. V gene TRBV20-1 combines with J gene TRBJ1-4, with D unclear. Material: CD4+ T cells from PBMCs. The CDR3, as DNA: TGCAGTGCCCTCACTAATGAAAAACTGTTTTTT. This gives the protein CSALTNEKLFF.